This T cell receptor (beta chain) stems from a study of blood T cells in healthy people across ages. Trimming stripped 2 bases from V and 5 bases from J, with 5 bases between. The CDR3 totals 12 residues. Germline assignment: CDR1 MNHNS and CDR2 SASEGT. With regard to this clonotype: Its antigen remains unidentified.

General study results and limits: Naive CD4+ cell counts and diversity both ran higher in long-lived than in aged donors.

Individuals who donated were healthy Caucasians from Russia aged about 6 to 90. Using a J-beta primer mix together with a sample-barcoded 5' primer, a second PCR was run for about 6 to 12 cycles. Every cDNA molecule carried a tag from a template-switch adaptor bearing 12 random nucleotides. TCRdb redid the calling of the 5' RACE reads with MiXCR, one entry per CDR3 protein. This sample carries about a million distinct CDR3 sequences, less than 45% of them seen once, and the ten largest clones take about an eighth. The sequenced sample was blood. The chain joins TRBV6-1 to TRBJ2-3, with unresolved D. This clonotype was obtained from a man younger than 35 in good health. The CDR3 DNA reads TGTGCCAGCAGTGAACTTAGAGATACGCAGTATTTT. It specifies CASSELRDTQYF.